This T cell receptor beta chain was observed in a study of Ad26.COV2.S vaccination and SARS-CoV-2 variants (dated by TCRdb to the early 2020s). Broadly, across the study: Donors in the vaccine arm were drawn from COV1001, a multicentre, randomized, double-blind, placebo-controlled phase I-IIa trial testing Ad26.COV2.S in healthy adults. Trial participants were randomized into five groups of five, in which low-dose or high-dose Ad26.COV2.S was given once or twice, or placebo was given on both occasions. A total of 32 samples were included in the TCR-sequenced set, comprising around 19 Ad26.COV2.S vaccine recipients, 5 placebo recipients and 8 SARS-CoV-2 convalescent individuals. Throughout the experiments and outcome assessment, investigators stayed blinded to trial group allocation. TCRbeta repertoire sequencing was used to assess the specificity and breadth of SARS-CoV-2-reactive T cell receptors after Ad26.COV2.S vaccination. Ad26.COV2.S was administered intramuscularly at 5 x 10^10 or 1 x 10^11 viral particles, either as a single shot or as two shots given 56 days apart.

The treatment or condition label, as the study defines it: roughly 20 received Ad26.COV2.S at low or high dose, single or two shots; 5 received placebo; per-sample allocation not given. Repertoires of vaccine and placebo recipients were sequenced from samples taken on day 63 after the first injection. In Cohort 1b, around 25 adults aged 18-55 years were enrolled at a single site in Boston, USA, between 29 July and 7 August 2020. Ad26.COV2.S was a replication-incompetent adenovirus type 26 vector expressing a prefusion-stabilized SARS-CoV-2 spike protein from the original Wuhan strain. This clone was seen once. No antigen is known for it. The input lacks base qualities; no much larger clone sits a single base away. V loses 1 base, J loses 1 base, and the germline ends lie 13 bases apart. Inclusive of the bounding cysteine and phenylalanine, the CDR3 is 16 residues long. Here the CDR3 DNA is all that survives: 48 bases in frame from base 1. CDR1 and CDR2, per the germline V gene, are SGHDN and FVKESK.

What the authors observed across the whole study: Comparable non-spike TCR breadth was observed between vaccine and placebo recipients, consistent with only spike being contained in the vaccine. After vaccination, substantial breadth of spike-specific CD8+ and CD4+ T cell responses was reported. The study lacked the statistical power to compare responses across vaccine doses or regimens. Compared with placebo recipients, Ad26.COV2.S recipients showed higher spike-specific TCR breadth (P = 0.0014). The authors noted that total T cell responses may have been underestimated by the TCR breadth and depth analyses.

The immunoSEQ Assay was used to sequence TCRbeta CDR3 regions. After extraction, genomic DNA underwent amplification by bias-controlled multiplex PCR, followed by high-throughput sequencing. The paper's data handling went like this. Collapsing and filtering of sequences were performed to quantify the absolute abundance of each unique TCRbeta CDR3 region. T cell fraction was estimated by normalizing TCRbeta template counts to usable DNA, which was measured by amplifying reference genes present in all nucleated cells. Repertoire TCRs were annotated as SARS-CoV-2-specific when V gene, CDR3 amino acid sequence and J gene were exactly matched to a known reactive TCR set. The reference SARS-CoV-2 TCR set was obtained from MIRA and was filtered for enrichment in COVID-19-positive ImmuneCODE repertoires, whereby public or cross-reactive TCRs were removed. Drawing on the MIRA antigens, annotated TCRs were analysed further at the level of specific ORF or position within ORF. Breadth was defined as annotated unique rearrangements over total unique productive rearrangements; depth was the summed frequency of those rearrangements. Two-sided Wilcoxon rank-sum tests were used to compare TCR breadth between groups. TCRdb retrieved this table from immuneACCESS and kept in-frame rearrangements only. Not all clones are present; in checked studies, unresolved V genes account for under half, and no reason is known for the remainder. The V and J calls and the clone size are those of that table, but D and trimming were determined from the DNA. The table for this sample lists about 480,000 clones; around 88% of them were counted only once. Roughly 13% of the sample lies in the top ten.

Recombination linked TRBV14 to TRBJ1-2; confidence is insufficient to name the D gene. This sequence originates from a person aged 18-60 years who received the Ad26.COV2.S COVID-19 vaccine or a placebo. The specimen was peripheral blood, collected in a trial of Ad26.COV2.S vaccine versus placebo. The CDR3 is CASSQAWQAINYGYTF. The nucleotide sequence is TGTGCCAGCAGCCAAGCGTGGCAGGCCATTAACTATGGCTACACCTTC.